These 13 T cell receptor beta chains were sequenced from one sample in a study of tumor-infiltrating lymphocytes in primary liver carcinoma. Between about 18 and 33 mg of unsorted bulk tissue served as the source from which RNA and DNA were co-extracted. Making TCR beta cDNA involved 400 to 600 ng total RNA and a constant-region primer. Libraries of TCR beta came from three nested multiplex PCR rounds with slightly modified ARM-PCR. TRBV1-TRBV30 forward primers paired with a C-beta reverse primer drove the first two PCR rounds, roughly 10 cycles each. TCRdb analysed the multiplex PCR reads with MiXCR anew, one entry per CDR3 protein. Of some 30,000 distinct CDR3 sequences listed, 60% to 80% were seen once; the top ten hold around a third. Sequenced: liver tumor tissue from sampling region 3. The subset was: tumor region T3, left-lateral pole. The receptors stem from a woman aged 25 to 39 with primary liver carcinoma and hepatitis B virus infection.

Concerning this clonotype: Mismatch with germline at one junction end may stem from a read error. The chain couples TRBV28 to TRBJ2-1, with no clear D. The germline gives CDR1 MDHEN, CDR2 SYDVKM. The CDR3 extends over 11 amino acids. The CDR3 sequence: CVSSFFNEQFF. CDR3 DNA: TGTGTCAGCAGTTTTTTCAATGAGCAGTTCTTC.

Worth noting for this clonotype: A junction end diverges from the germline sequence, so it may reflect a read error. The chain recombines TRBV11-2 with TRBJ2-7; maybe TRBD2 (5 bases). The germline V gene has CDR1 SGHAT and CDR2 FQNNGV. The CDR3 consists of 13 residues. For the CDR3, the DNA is TGCGCCAGCAGCTTAAGTAGCGTGAGCGAGCAGTACTTC. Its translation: CASSLSSVSEQYF. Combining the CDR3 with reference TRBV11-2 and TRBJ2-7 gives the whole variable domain EAGVAQSPRYKIIEKRQSVAFWCNPISGHATLYWYQQILGQGPKLLIQFQNNGVVDDSQLPKDRFSAERLKGVDSTLKIQPAKLEDSAVYLCASSLSSVSEQYFGPGTRLTVT.

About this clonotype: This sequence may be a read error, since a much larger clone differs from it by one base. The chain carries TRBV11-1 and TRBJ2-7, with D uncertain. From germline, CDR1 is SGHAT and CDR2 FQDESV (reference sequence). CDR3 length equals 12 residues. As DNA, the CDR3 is TGTGGCAGCAGCTTAGCTGGGGACGAGCAGTACTTC. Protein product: CGSSLAGDEQYF.

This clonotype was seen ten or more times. CDR3 sequence: CASSEGVGQPQHF. CDR3 DNA sequence: TGTGCCAGCAGCGAGGGGGTCGGTCAGCCCCAGCATTTT. The V gene is TRBV9, the J gene TRBJ1-5; D is perhaps TRBD1 (6 bases). V was clipped by 3 bases and J by 6 bases, with 10 bases between them. Germline CDR1 and CDR2: SGDLS and YYNGEE. There are 13 residues in the CDR3.

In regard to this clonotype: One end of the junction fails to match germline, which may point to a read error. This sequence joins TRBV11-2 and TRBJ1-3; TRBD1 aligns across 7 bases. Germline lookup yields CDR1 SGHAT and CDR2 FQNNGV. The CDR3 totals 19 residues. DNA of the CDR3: TGTGCCAGTAGCTCACGCCCAGACAGGGAAGCGTACTCTGGATACACCATATATTTT. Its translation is CASSSRPDREAYSGYTIYF.

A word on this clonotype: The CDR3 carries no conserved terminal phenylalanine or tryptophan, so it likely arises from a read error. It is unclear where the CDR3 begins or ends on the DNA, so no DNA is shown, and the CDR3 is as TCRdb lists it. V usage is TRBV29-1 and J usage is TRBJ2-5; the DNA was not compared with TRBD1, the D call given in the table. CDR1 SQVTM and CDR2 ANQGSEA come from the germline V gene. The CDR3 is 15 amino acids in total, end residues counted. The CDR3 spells CIVETGRGVRETRYL.

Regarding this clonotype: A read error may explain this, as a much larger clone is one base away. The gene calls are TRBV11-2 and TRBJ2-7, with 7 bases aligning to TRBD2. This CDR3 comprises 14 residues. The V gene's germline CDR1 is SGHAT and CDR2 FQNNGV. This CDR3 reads CARSLTSWSYEQYF. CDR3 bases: TGTGCCCGCAGCTTGACTAGCTGGAGTTACGAACAGTACTTC.

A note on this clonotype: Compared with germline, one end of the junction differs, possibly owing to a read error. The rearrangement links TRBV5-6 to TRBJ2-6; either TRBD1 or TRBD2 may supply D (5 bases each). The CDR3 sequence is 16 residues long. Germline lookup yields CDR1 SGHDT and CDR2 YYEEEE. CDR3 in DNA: TGTGTCAGCAGCTTGGACTTAATATCTGGGGCCAACGTCCTAACTTTC. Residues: CVSSLDLISGANVLTF.

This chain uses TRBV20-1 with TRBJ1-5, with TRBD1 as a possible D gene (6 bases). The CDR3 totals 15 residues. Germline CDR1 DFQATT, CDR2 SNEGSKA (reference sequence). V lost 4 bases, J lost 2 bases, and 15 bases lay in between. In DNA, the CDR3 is TGCAGTGCTAATCCGGGGGCTGGCGGCAATCAGCCCCAGCATTTT. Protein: CSANPGAGGNQPQHF.

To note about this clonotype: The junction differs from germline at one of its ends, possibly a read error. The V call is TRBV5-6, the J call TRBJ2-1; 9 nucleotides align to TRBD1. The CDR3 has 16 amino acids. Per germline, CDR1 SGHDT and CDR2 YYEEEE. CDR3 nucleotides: TGTGCCAGCAACTTGACGGGACAGGGCTCCTACAGTGAGCAGTTCTTC. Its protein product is CASNLTGQGSYSEQFF.

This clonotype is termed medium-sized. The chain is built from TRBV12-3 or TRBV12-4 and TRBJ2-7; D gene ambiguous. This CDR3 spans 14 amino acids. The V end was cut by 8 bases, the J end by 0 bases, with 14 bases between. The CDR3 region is CASGFRASSYEQYF. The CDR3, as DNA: TGTGCCAGCGGGTTTCGAGCGAGCTCCTACGAGCAGTACTTC.

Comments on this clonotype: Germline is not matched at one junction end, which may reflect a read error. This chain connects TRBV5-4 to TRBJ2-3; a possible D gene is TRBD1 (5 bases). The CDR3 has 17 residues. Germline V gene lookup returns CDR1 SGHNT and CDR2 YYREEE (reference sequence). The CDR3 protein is CASGVDGHPLPTDTPYF. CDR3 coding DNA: TGTGCCAGCGGCGTAGACGGACACCCTCTACCCACAGATACGCCGTATTTT.

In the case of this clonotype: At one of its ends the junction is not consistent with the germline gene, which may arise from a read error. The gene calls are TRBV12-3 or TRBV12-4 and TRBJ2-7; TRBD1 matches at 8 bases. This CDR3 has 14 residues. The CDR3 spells CANSFTGQGDEQYF. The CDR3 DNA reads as TGTGCCAACAGTTTCACCGGACAGGGTGACGAGCAGTACTTC.